This TCR beta chain was found in a study of glioma-infiltrating T cells. Study as a whole: Target coverage was roughly 4- to 10-fold for 950,000 to 1,000,000 blood T cells.

Germline CDR1 and CDR2: DFQATT and SNEGSKA (reference sequence). The CDR3 contains 13 residues. Worth noting for this clonotype: This could be a read error, since a much larger clone is one nucleotide away.

TCR alpha and beta CDR3 regions were amplified from RNA using iRepertoire nested multiplex PCR. TCRdb used MiXCR to reprocess the multiplex PCR reads, holding one entry per CDR3 protein. The table includes 300,000 to 450,000 distinct CDR3 sequences, roughly two fifths detected once. The receptor was derived from a human donor with low-grade glioma or glioblastoma, undergoing nonglioma brain surgery, or in good health (not recorded which). The chain has TRBV20-1 and TRBJ1-5; no clear D gene. The sample consisted of glioma tissue, nonneoplastic brain tissue, or PBMCs (not recorded which). Here the CDR3 DNA reads TGCAGTGCTAGGGACGGGAGCAATCAGCACCAGCATTTT. Amino acid sequence: CSARDGSNQHQHF.